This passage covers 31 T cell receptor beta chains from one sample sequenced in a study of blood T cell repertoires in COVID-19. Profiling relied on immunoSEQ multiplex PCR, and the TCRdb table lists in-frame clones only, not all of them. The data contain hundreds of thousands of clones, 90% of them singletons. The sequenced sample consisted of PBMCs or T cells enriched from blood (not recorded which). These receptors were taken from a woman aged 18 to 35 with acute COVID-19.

The CDR3 loop is CASSIDSGSMKTQYF. The CDR3 DNA reads TGTGCCAGTAGTATAGATAGCGGGAGCATGAAGACCCAGTACTTC. The chain recombines TRBV19 with TRBJ2-5, with 9 bases fitting TRBD2. The trim removed 0 bases at V and 6 bases at J, leaving 5 bases unmatched. The CDR3 has 15 amino acids. The germline gives CDR1 LNHDA, CDR2 SQIVND (reference sequence).

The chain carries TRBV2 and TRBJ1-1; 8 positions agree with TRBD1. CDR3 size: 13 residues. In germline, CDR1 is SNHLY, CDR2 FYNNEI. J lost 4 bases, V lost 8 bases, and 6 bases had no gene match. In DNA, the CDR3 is TGTGCCAGCGGAAACAGGGGGGTCACTGAAGCTTTCTTT. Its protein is CASGNRGVTEAFF.

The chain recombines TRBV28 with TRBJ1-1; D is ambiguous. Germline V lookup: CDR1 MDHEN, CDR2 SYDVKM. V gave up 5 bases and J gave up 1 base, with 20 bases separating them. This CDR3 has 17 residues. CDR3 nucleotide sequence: TGTGCCAGCAGTCCCTGGCTTATTCGGCCGGGGAACACTGAAGCTTTCTTT. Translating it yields CASSPWLIRPGNTEAFF.

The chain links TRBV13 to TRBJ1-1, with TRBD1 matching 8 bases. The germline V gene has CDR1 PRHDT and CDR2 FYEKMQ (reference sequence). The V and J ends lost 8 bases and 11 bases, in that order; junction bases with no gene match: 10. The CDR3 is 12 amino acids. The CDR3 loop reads CASQTGGTPAFF. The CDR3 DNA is TGTGCCAGCCAAACAGGGGGGACCCCGGCTTTCTTT.

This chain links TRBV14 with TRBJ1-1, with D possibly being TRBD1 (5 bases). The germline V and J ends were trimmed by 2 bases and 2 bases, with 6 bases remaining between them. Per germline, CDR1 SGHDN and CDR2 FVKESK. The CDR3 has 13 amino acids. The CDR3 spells CASSQQGNTEAFF. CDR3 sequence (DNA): TGTGCCAGCAGCCAACAGGGAAACACTGAAGCTTTCTTT.

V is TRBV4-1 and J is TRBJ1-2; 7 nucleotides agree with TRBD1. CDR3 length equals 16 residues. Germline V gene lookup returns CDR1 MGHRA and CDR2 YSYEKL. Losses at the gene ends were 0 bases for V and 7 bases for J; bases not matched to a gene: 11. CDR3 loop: CASSQEPATGSGGYTF. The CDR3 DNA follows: TGCGCCAGCAGCCAAGAGCCAGCGACAGGGTCAGGTGGCTACACCTTC.

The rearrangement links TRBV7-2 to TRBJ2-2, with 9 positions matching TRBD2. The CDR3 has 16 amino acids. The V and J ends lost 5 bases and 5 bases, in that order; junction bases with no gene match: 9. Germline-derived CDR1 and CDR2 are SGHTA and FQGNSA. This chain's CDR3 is CASSLPAGGPTGELFF. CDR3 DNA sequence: TGTGCCAGCAGCCTCCCAGCGGGAGGTCCGACCGGGGAGCTGTTTTTT.

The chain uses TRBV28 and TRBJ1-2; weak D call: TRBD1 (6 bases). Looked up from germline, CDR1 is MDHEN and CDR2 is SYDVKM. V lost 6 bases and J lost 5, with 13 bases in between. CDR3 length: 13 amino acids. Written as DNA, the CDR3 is TGTGCCAGCAGACAGGGAAGTGTTTATGGCTACACCTTC. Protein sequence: CASRQGSVYGYTF.

The CDR3 is CATSDRTSGGETQYF. In DNA form, the CDR3 reads TGTGCCACCAGTGACCGCACTAGCGGGGGGGAGACCCAGTACTTC. The gene calls are TRBV24-1 and TRBJ2-5, with 12 nucleotides matching TRBD2. The CDR3 covers 15 residues. J gave up 5 bases and V 4 bases, and 4 bases lay outside the gene matches. Germline-derived CDR1 and CDR2 are KGHDR and SFDVKD.

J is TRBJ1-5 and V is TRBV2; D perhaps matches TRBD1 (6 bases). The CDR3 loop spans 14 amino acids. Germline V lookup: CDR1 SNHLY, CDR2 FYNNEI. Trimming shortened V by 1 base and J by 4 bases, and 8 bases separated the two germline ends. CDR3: CASSEGTVNQPQHF. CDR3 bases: TGTGCCAGCAGTGAAGGGACAGTAAATCAGCCCCAGCATTTT.

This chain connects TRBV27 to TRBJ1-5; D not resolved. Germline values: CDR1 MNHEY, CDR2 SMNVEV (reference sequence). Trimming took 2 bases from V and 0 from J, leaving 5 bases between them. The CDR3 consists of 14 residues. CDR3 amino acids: CASSLGHSNQPQHF. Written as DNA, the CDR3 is TGTGCCAGCAGTTTAGGGCATAGCAATCAGCCCCAGCATTTT.

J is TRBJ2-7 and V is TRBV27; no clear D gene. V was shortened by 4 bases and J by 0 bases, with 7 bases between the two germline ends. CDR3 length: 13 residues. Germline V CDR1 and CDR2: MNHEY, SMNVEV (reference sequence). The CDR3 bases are TGTGCCAGCAGTTCCTACAGCTCCTACGAGCAGTACTTC. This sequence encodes CASSSYSSYEQYF.

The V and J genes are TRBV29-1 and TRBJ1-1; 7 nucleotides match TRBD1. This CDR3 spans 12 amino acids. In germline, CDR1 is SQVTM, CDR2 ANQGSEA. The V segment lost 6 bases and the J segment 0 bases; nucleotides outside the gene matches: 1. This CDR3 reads CSVGQLNTEAFF. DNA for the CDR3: TGCAGCGTGGGACAGTTGAACACTGAAGCTTTCTTT.

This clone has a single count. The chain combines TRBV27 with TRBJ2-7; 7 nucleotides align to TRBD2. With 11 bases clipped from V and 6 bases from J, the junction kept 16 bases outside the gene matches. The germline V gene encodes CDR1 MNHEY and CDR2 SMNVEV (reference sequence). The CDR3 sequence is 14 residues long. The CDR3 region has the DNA TGTGCCGTAAAAGGGGCCCTTGGCGGGGGCGAGCAGTACTTC. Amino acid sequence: CAVKGALGGGEQYF.

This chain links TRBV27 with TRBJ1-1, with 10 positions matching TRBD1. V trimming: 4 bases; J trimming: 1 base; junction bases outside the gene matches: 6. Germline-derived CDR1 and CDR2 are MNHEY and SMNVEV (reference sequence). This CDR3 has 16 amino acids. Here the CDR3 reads CASSSRTGGRNTEAFF. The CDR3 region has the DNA TGTGCCAGCAGTTCGAGGACAGGGGGGAGGAACACTGAAGCTTTCTTT.

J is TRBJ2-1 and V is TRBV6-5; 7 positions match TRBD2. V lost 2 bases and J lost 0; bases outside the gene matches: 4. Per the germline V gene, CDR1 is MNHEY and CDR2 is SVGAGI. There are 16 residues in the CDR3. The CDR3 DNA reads TGTGCCAGCAGTTACCCTAGCGGAAGCTCCTACAATGAGCAGTTCTTC. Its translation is CASSYPSGSSYNEQFF.

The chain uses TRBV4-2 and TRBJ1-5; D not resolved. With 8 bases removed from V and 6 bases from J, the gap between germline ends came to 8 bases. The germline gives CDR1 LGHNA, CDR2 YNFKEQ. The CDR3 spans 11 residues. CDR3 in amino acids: CASGLGQPQHF. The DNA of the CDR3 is TGTGCCAGCGGACTAGGTCAGCCCCAGCATTTT.

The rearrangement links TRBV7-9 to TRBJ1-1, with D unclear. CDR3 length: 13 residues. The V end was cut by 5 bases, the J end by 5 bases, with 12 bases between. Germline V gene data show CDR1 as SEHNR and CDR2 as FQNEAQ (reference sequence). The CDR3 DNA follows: TGTGCCAGCAGCCGCTTATGGAGAACTGAAGCTTTCTTT. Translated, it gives CASSRLWRTEAFF.

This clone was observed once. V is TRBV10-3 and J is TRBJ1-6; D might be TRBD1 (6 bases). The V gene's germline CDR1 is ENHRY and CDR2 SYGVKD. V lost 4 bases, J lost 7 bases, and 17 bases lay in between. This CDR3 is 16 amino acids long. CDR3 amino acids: CAISGRWGQLNSPLHF. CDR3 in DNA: TGTGCCATCAGTGGGCGTTGGGGACAACTAAATTCACCCCTCCACTTT.

The chain's CDR3 is CASSPTPGGNEQFF. DNA of the CDR3: TGTGCCAGCAGCCCGACTCCGGGGGGCAATGAGCAGTTCTTC. The chain couples TRBV27 to TRBJ2-1, with 7 nucleotides matching TRBD2. The CDR3 consists of 14 residues. Germline lookup yields CDR1 MNHEY and CDR2 SMNVEV (reference sequence). V dropped 6 bases and J dropped 6; count of bases not matched to a gene: 8.

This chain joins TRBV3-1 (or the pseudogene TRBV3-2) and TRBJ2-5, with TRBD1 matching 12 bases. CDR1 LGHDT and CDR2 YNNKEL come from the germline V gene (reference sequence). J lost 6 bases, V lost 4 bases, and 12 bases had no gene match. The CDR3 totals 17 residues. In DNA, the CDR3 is TGTGCCAGCAGCCTCCTGGGACAGGGGGCGTCTAAAAAGACCCAGTACTTC. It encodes CASSLLGQGASKKTQYF.

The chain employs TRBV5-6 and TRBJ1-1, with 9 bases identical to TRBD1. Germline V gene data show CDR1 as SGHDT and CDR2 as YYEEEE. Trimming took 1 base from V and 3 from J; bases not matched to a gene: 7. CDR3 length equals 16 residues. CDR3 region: CASSLYLQGADTEAFF. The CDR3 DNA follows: TGTGCCAGCAGCTTGTACCTACAGGGGGCGGACACTGAAGCTTTCTTT.

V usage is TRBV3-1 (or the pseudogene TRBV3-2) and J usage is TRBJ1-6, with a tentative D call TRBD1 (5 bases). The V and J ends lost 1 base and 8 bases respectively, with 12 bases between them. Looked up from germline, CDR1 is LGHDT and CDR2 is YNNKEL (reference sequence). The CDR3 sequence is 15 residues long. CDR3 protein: CASSQGSGGDSPLHF. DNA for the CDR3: TGTGCCAGCAGCCAAGGGTCGGGGGGAGATTCACCCCTCCACTTT.

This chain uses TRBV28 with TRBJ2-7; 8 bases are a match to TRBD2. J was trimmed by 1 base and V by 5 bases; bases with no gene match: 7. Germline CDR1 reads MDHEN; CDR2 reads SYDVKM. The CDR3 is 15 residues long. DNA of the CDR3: TGTGCCAGCAGTCCTGAGCGGGAGCCGTCCTACGAGCAGTACTTC. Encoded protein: CASSPEREPSYEQYF. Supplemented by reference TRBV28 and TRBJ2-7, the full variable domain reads DVKVTQSSRYLVKRTGEKVFLECVQDMDHENMFWYRQDPGLGLRLIYFSYDVKMKEKGDIPEGYSVSREKKERFSLILESASTNQTSMYLCASSPEREPSYEQYFGPGTRLTVT.

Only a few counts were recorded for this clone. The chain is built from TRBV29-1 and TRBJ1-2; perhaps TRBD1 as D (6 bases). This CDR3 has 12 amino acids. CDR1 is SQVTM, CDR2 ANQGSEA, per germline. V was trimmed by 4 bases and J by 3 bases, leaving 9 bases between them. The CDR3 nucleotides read TGCAGCGTTGGGGGACAAGACTATGGCTACACCTTC. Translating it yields CSVGGQDYGYTF.

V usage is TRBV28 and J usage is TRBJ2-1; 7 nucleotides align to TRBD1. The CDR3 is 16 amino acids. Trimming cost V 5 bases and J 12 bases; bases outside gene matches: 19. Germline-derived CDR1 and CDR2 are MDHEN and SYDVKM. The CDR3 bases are TGTGCCAGCAGTCTGCCCGGGACAGTATTAAATGACGGGCAGTTCTTC. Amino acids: CASSLPGTVLNDGQFF.

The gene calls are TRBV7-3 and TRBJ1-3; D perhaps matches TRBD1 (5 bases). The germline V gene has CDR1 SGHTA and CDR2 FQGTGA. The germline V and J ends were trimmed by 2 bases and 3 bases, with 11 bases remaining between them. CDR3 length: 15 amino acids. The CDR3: CASSLQGGNGNTIYF. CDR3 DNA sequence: TGTGCCAGCAGCTTACAGGGCGGCAATGGAAACACCATATATTTT.

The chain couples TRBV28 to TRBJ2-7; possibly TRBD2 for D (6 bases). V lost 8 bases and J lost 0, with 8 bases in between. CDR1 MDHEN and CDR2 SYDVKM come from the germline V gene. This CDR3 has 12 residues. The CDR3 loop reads CASQRASYEQYF. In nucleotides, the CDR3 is TGTGCCAGCCAGCGGGCCTCCTACGAGCAGTACTTC.

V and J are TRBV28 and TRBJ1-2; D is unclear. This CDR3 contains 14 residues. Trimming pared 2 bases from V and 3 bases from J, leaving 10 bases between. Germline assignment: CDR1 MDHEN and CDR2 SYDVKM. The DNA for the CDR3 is TGTGCCAGCAGTTTACCGGGAATCTACTATGGCTACACCTTC. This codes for CASSLPGIYYGYTF.

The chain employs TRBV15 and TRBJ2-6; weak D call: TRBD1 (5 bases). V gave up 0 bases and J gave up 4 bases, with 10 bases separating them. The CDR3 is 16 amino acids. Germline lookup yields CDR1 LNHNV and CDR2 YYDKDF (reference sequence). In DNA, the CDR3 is TGTGCCACCAGCAGAGACCCAGGGTCAGGGGCCAACGTCCTGACTTTC. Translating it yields CATSRDPGSGANVLTF. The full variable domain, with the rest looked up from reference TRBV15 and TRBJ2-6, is DAMVIQNPRYQVTQFGKPVTLSCSQTLNHNVMYWYQQKSSQAPKLLFHYYDKDFNNEADTPDNFQSRRPNTSFCFLDIRSPGLGDTAMYLCATSRDPGSGANVLTFGAGSRLTVL.

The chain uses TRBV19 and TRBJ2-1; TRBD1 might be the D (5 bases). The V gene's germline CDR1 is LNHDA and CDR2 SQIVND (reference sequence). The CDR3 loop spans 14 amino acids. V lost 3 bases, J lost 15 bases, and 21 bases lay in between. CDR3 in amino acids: CASSILHQGQRPFF. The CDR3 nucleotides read TGTGCCAGTAGTATCCTTCACCAGGGTCAGAGGCCGTTCTTC.